This record concerns one T cell receptor beta chain sequence. With iRepertoire HTBI primers and Arm-PCR of CDR3 regions, TCR beta libraries were built. MiXCR, run by TCRdb on the multiplex PCR reads, gives a single entry per CDR3 protein. Here the sample spans a few hundred thousand distinct CDR3 sequences, approximately 18% being singletons. These data originate in a study of regulatory T cells in long-lasting Graves disease. Sample time point: newly diagnosed GD, antithyroid drugs for less than 3 months. Researchers made the TCR library from RNA that was extracted from PBMCs. The sample was also linked to a second study, of T cells in Graves' hyperthyroidism and ophthalmopathy.

The sequenced sample was peripheral blood mononuclear cells (PBMCs), obtained at new diagnosis, from a patient treated with antithyroid drugs. The sequence was collected from a woman aged 25 to 39 with Graves disease.

The CDR3 DNA reads as TGTGCCAGCAGTGTAGGGTATGACGGGGATACGCAGTATTTT. Translation gives CASSVGYDGDTQYF. V and J are TRBV2 and TRBJ2-3; D not certain. V was pared by 4 bases and J by 6 bases, with 14 bases between. Per the germline V gene, CDR1 is SNHLY and CDR2 is FYNNEI. CDR3 length: 14 amino acids. Using reference TRBV2 and TRBJ2-3 for the parts outside the CDR3, the full variable domain is EPEVTQTPSHQVTQMGQEVILRCVPISNHLYFYWYRQILGQKVEFLVSFYNNEISEKSEIFDDQFSVERPDGSNFTLKIRSTKLEDSAMYFCASSVGYDGDTQYFGPGTRLTVL.